One and the same sample provided the 32 T cell receptor beta chains below, sequenced in a study of T cell responses to AZD1222 COVID-19 vaccine. Measured with immunoSEQ multiplex PCR; TCRdb has only the in-frame clones, and not every one. This sample has some 110,000 clones, with 93% found just once. The sample here was peripheral blood, taken on day 0 of AZD1222 vaccination. The receptors here all came from an adult in good health.

This clone was seen only once. The V call is TRBV11-2, the J call TRBJ1-2; 7 nucleotides agree with TRBD1. The CDR3 is made up of 16 amino acids. The V segment lost 6 bases and the J segment 2 bases; nucleotides outside the gene matches: 12. Germline V gene sequence: CDR1 SGHAT, CDR2 FQNNGV. The CDR3 nucleotides are TGTGCCAGCAGACCGTTGACTGGACAGGCCAACTATGGCTACACCTTC. Translated, it gives CASRPLTGQANYGYTF.

The chain combines TRBV6-5 with TRBJ1-3, with unresolved D. Germline V CDR1 and CDR2: MNHEY, SVGAGI. This CDR3 has 15 amino acids. V gave up 6 bases and J gave up 7 bases, with 19 bases separating them. The CDR3 protein is CASSYGDPGWNTIYF. For the CDR3, the DNA is TGTGCCAGCAGCTATGGTGACCCGGGGTGGAACACCATATATTTT.

This clone was recorded only once. This chain links TRBV18 with TRBJ1-1; D gene ambiguous. V lost 3 bases and J lost 4, with 15 bases in between. This CDR3 has 15 residues. Germline V gives CDR1 KGHSH, CDR2 LQKENI. The CDR3 spells CASSPYRMESTEAFF. The CDR3 DNA sequence: TGTGCCAGCTCACCCTACCGAATGGAGAGCACTGAAGCTTTCTTT.

Points on this clone: The sample holds other DNA sequences that translate to the same CDR3. The chain uses TRBV5-1 and TRBJ2-5; D not resolved. CDR3 length: 11 residues. CDR1 and CDR2 from the germline V gene are SGHRS and YFSETQ. The V end was cut by 0 bases, the J end by 3 bases, with 0 bases between. CDR3 protein: CASSLEETQYF. CDR3 in DNA: TGCGCCAGCAGCTTGGAAGAGACCCAGTACTTC.

This clone occurred once. The rearrangement uses TRBV5-4 and TRBJ2-7; the D is unclear. V lost 8 bases to trimming and J lost 2 bases, with 14 bases between them. CDR1 and CDR2 from the germline V gene are SGHNT and YYREEE (reference sequence). The CDR3 extends over 13 amino acids. CDR3 nucleotide sequence: TGTGCCAGTAGTCGAAGCGATACCTACGAGCAGTACTTC. Translated, it gives CASSRSDTYEQYF.

This sequence joins TRBV19 and TRBJ1-5; tentatively, D is TRBD1 (5 bases). Germline V gene data show CDR1 as LNHDA and CDR2 as SQIVND (reference sequence). Trimming removed 6 bases at V and 5 bases at J, with 11 bases between. The CDR3 extends over 13 amino acids. CDR3: CASSADSYQPQHF. CDR3 DNA: TGTGCCAGTAGCGCCGACAGTTATCAGCCCCAGCATTTT.

V usage is TRBV5-1 and J usage is TRBJ2-5, with no clear D. This CDR3 has 11 residues. V lost 0 bases and J lost 5, with 2 bases in between. Germline V gene sequence: CDR1 SGHRS, CDR2 YFSETQ. The CDR3 spells CASSLDETQYF. CDR3 sequence (DNA): TGCGCCAGCAGCTTGGATGAGACCCAGTACTTC.

The chain is built from TRBV12-3 or TRBV12-4 and TRBJ1-6, with a possible D match to TRBD1 (6 bases). Trimming took off 3 bases at V and 14 bases at J, with 11 bases between the two ends. CDR3 length equals 12 residues. The CDR3 nucleotides are TGTGCCAGCAGTTTGGACAGCGAGGCCCTCCACTTT. Translated, it gives CASSLDSEALHF.

The rearrangement uses TRBV6-5 and TRBJ2-7; the D gene could be TRBD1 or TRBD2 (5 bases each). Deletions cut 9 bases from V and 6 bases from J, with 15 bases between. Looked up from germline, CDR1 is MNHEY and CDR2 is SVGAGI. The CDR3 runs 12 residues. CDR3 loop: CASPDAGTEQYF. The CDR3 bases are TGTGCCAGTCCGGATGCCGGGACCGAGCAGTACTTC.

V is TRBV27 and J is TRBJ1-2; maybe TRBD1 (6 bases). The CDR3 is 15 residues long. Germline CDR1 MNHEY, CDR2 SMNVEV (reference sequence). The V end was cut by 4 bases, the J end by 3 bases, with 15 bases between. In DNA form, the CDR3 reads TGTGCCAGCAGTTCATCGGCAGGGGCACACTATGGCTACACCTTC. The encoded protein is CASSSSAGAHYGYTF.

The rearrangement uses TRBV7-2 and TRBJ1-2, with TRBD1 as a possible D gene (5 bases). V lost 6 bases to trimming and J lost 1 base, with 15 bases between them. CDR3 length: 15 amino acids. CDR1 and CDR2 from the germline V gene are SGHTA and FQGNSA. CDR3 residues: CASSTPLQGNYGYTF. The DNA of the CDR3 is TGTGCCAGCAGTACGCCCCTCCAGGGTAACTATGGCTACACCTTC.

This chain joins TRBV4-1 and TRBJ2-7; TRBD1 might be the D (5 bases). Germline V gene data show CDR1 as MGHRA and CDR2 as YSYEKL. The CDR3 extends over 11 amino acids. Trimming cost V 3 bases and J 6 bases, with 6 bases left between them. Here the CDR3 DNA reads TGCGCCAGCAGCCATACAGGCGAGCAGTACTTC. As protein: CASSHTGEQYF.

This clone was seen once. The V gene is TRBV18, the J gene TRBJ1-4, with D perhaps TRBD1 (6 bases). Germline values: CDR1 KGHSH, CDR2 LQKENI. Trimming left V 3 bases short and J 4 bases short, with 15 bases between. The CDR3 is made up of 16 amino acids. The CDR3 protein is CASSPYRDKVNEKLFF. The CDR3 coding sequence is TGTGCCAGCTCACCCTACCGGGACAAAGTTAATGAAAAACTGTTTTTT.

This clone was seen a single time. The chain is built from TRBV2 and TRBJ2-5; tentative D call: TRBD1 (6 bases). The length of the CDR3 is 15 residues. The germline CDR1 and CDR2 sequences are SNHLY and FYNNEI. The germline V and J ends were trimmed by 3 bases and 8 bases, with 19 bases remaining between them. The CDR3 DNA follows: TGTGCCAGCAGTGAGAAGAGGATTTACAGGGAAACCCAGTACTTC. Its translation is CASSEKRIYRETQYF.

This chain uses TRBV28 with TRBJ2-7; TRBD2 matches at 10 bases. The J segment lost 0 bases and the V segment lost 3 bases, leaving 5 bases of the junction unmatched. This CDR3 is 16 amino acids long. CDR1 is MDHEN, CDR2 SYDVKM, per germline. In nucleotides, the CDR3 is TGTGCCAGCAGTTTCCGTAGCGGGAGGAGCTCCTACGAGCAGTACTTC. This translates into CASSFRSGRSSYEQYF.

The rearrangement uses TRBV6-4 and TRBJ2-1; a weak D match, TRBD2 (6 bases). Trimming shortened V by 4 bases and J by 3 bases, and 13 bases separated the two germline ends. The CDR3 runs to 15 residues. CDR1 and CDR2 (germline): MRHNA, SNTAGT. The CDR3 DNA is TGTGCCAGCAGTGGAAAACAGGAGGGCTACAATGAGCAGTTCTTC. It yields the protein CASSGKQEGYNEQFF.

The chain couples TRBV24-1 to TRBJ2-7; perhaps TRBD1 as D (5 bases). Germline CDR1 KGHDR, CDR2 SFDVKD. The V end lost 5 bases, the J end lost 3 bases, and 19 bases lay between the germline ends. The CDR3 is made up of 16 amino acids. For the CDR3, the DNA is TGTGCCACCAGTGGACAGCATAAAGTGAAAATCTACGAGCAGTACTTC. Protein sequence: CATSGQHKVKIYEQYF.

This clone was detected once. This chain links TRBV6-4 with TRBJ2-3, with 7 bases identical to TRBD2. CDR1 and CDR2 from the germline V gene are MRHNA and SNTAGT. The V segment lost 0 bases and the J segment 4 bases; nucleotides outside the gene matches: 4. CDR3 length equals 15 residues. In DNA, the CDR3 is TGTGCCAGCAGTGACTCGGGGGGGAGTGCAGATACGCAGTATTTT. This translates into CASSDSGGSADTQYF.

The chain combines TRBV30 with TRBJ1-6; the D is unclear. Germline V gene lookup returns CDR1 GTSNPN and CDR2 SVGIG (reference sequence). CDR3 size: 12 residues. The V and J ends lost 5 bases and 9 bases respectively, with 11 bases between them. CDR3 DNA sequence: TGTGCCTGGGCCCTTCGGAGTTCACCCCTCCACTTT. It specifies CAWALRSSPLHF.

The V gene is TRBV5-4, the J gene TRBJ1-1; D remains ambiguous. Trimming removed 4 bases from V and 7 bases from J, with 11 bases in between. This CDR3 has 12 residues. Germline V lookup: CDR1 SGHNT, CDR2 YYREEE (reference sequence). In DNA, the CDR3 is TGTGCCAGCAGCGACACCGGGGATGAAGCTTTCTTT. It translates to CASSDTGDEAFF.

V is TRBV18 and J is TRBJ2-5, with 8 bases fitting TRBD1. V lost 3 bases, J lost 4 bases, and 10 bases stayed unmatched. Looked up from germline, CDR1 is KGHSH and CDR2 is LQKENI. This CDR3 is 16 amino acids long. In DNA form, the CDR3 reads TGTGCCAGCTCACCGATGGGTGGACAGGGATCAGAGACCCAGTACTTC. Its protein is CASSPMGGQGSETQYF.

V gene TRBV7-8 combines with J gene TRBJ1-4; tentatively, D is TRBD1 (5 bases). Germline CDR1 and CDR2: SGHVS and FQNEAQ. This CDR3 is built from 15 residues. The V gene lost 0 bases and the J gene lost 9 bases, with 14 bases spanning the gap. The CDR3 protein is CASSLARDAPKKLFF. In DNA, the CDR3 is TGTGCCAGCAGCTTAGCCCGGGACGCCCCTAAAAAACTGTTTTTT.

Here the CDR3 reads CASSFLARGAANEQFF. The CDR3 bases are TGTGCCAGCAGTTTCTTGGCTAGAGGGGCAGCAAATGAGCAGTTCTTC. This rearrangement joins TRBV27 to TRBJ2-1; the D gene could be TRBD1 or TRBD2 (5 bases each). The V end lost 3 bases, the J end lost 7 bases, and 19 bases lay between the germline ends. Germline CDR1 MNHEY, CDR2 SMNVEV (reference sequence). The CDR3 covers 16 residues.

The rearrangement uses TRBV2 and TRBJ1-1, with a tentative D call TRBD1 (5 bases). This CDR3 has 11 amino acids. The ends were cut back, 6 bases at V and 5 bases at J, with 7 bases in the middle. Germline V gene lookup returns CDR1 SNHLY and CDR2 FYNNEI. This CDR3 is CASREGTEAFF. As DNA, the CDR3 is TGTGCCAGCAGAGAGGGGACTGAAGCTTTCTTT.

The chain has TRBV30 and TRBJ1-2, with D hard to call. This CDR3 spans 9 amino acids. Germline assignment: CDR1 GTSNPN and CDR2 SVGIG (reference sequence). V lost 7 bases, J lost 2 bases, and 2 bases lay in between. CDR3 protein: CALNYGYTF. CDR3 bases: TGTGCCTTAAACTATGGCTACACCTTC.

The V and J genes are TRBV19 and TRBJ1-2; maybe TRBD1 (6 bases). CDR1 is LNHDA, CDR2 SQIVND, per germline (reference sequence). The CDR3 is made up of 15 amino acids. Trimming removed 0 bases at V and 3 bases at J, with 11 bases between. This CDR3 is CASSIDSGTYYGYTF. The DNA of the CDR3 is TGTGCCAGTAGTATAGATTCAGGGACATACTATGGCTACACCTTC.

This chain uses TRBV5-4 with TRBJ2-7; TRBD2 agrees at 9 bases. There are 14 residues in the CDR3. The V gene's germline CDR1 is SGHNT and CDR2 YYREEE (reference sequence). The V and J ends lost 4 bases and 5 bases, in that order; junction bases with no gene match: 7. The CDR3 is CASSAAGGPHEQYF. The CDR3 DNA follows: TGTGCCAGCAGCGCGGCGGGAGGGCCCCACGAGCAGTACTTC. Full variable domain (remainder filled in from reference TRBV5-4 and TRBJ2-7): ETGVTQSPTHLIKTRGQQVTLRCSSQSGHNTVSWYQQALGQGPQFIFQYYREEENGRGNFPPRFSGLQFPNYSSELNVNALELDDSALYLCASSAAGGPHEQYFGPGTRLTVT.

This clone has just one count. This chain uses TRBV11-2 with TRBJ1-2, with D perhaps matching TRBD1 (6 bases). This CDR3 is built from 15 residues. Per the germline V gene, CDR1 is SGHAT and CDR2 is FQNNGV. V was trimmed by 4 bases and J by 6 bases, leaving 18 bases between them. The CDR3 loop reads CASSYYPGAGNGYTF. The CDR3 nucleotides are TGTGCCAGCAGCTACTACCCGGGGGCAGGGAATGGCTACACCTTC.

The chain uses TRBV5-8 and TRBJ1-5; D remains unclear. CDR3 length: 11 residues. Trimming pared 4 bases from V and 7 bases from J, leaving 6 bases between. Germline V lookup: CDR1 SGHTS, CDR2 YDEGEE. The CDR3 DNA reads TGTGCCAGCAGCCCTCGGCAGCCCCAGCATTTT. It encodes CASSPRQPQHF.

The rearrangement joins TRBV30 to TRBJ2-2; the match to TRBD2 covers 7 bases. The CDR3 extends over 13 amino acids. Germline V gives CDR1 GTSNPN, CDR2 SVGIG (reference sequence). V lost 3 bases and J lost 4; bases outside the gene matches: 2. CDR3 DNA: TGTGCCTGGAGGGGACTAACCACCGGGGAGCTGTTTTTT. This translates into CAWRGLTTGELFF.

V gene TRBV15 combines with J gene TRBJ1-1; D gene uncertain. The CDR3 is 15 residues long. Germline CDR1 is LNHNV and CDR2 is YYDKDF (reference sequence). Trimming left V 3 bases short and J 0 bases short, with 11 bases between. This chain's CDR3 is CATSRSLRLNTEAFF. CDR3 coding DNA: TGTGCCACCAGCAGGTCCCTAAGGCTGAACACTGAAGCTTTCTTT.

The V and J genes are TRBV28 and TRBJ2-7, with no clear D. CDR1 and CDR2 from the germline V gene are MDHEN and SYDVKM. This CDR3 has 12 residues. V dropped 3 bases and J dropped 5 bases, with 8 bases sitting between them. For the CDR3, the DNA is TGTGCCAGCAGTTTGTCAAGCGACGAGCAGTACTTC. Protein product: CASSLSSDEQYF.